These 3 T cell receptor beta chains were sequenced from one sample in a study of T cell responses to AZD1222 COVID-19 vaccine. TCRdb keeps only in-frame clones here, not all; method: immunoSEQ multiplex PCR. The sample carries over 100,000 clones, 80% to 90% recorded once. The source material was peripheral blood, sampled on day 0 of AZD1222 vaccination. The receptors stem from an adult in good health.

The chain links TRBV9 to TRBJ1-3; no clear D gene. Germline-derived CDR1 and CDR2 are SGDLS and YYNGEE. V was cut by 0 bases and J by 4 bases, with 14 bases left in between. This CDR3 is 16 amino acids long. The CDR3 coding sequence is TGTGCCAGCAGCGTAGCGCGGGTGTCGACGGGAAACACCATATATTTT. Its protein is CASSVARVSTGNTIYF.

This rearrangement joins TRBV18 to TRBJ1-1; 10 bases are shared with TRBD1. Germline V lookup: CDR1 KGHSH, CDR2 LQKENI. Unmatched junction bases numbered 6, after V lost 2 bases and J lost 3 bases. The CDR3 sequence is 16 residues long. The CDR3 reads CASSPKGDRGHTEAFF. The CDR3, as DNA: TGTGCCAGCTCACCAAAGGGAGACAGGGGGCACACTGAAGCTTTCTTT.

This clone was recorded a few times. The J gene is TRBJ1-5, the V gene TRBV19; possible D gene TRBD1, 5 bases. V dropped 4 bases and J dropped 5 bases, with 15 bases sitting between them. The CDR3 is 15 residues long. CDR1 LNHDA and CDR2 SQIVND come from the germline V gene (reference sequence). The CDR3 reads CASSRSGRDHQPQHF. CDR3 DNA: TGTGCCAGTAGTAGGTCTGGCAGGGACCATCAGCCCCAGCATTTT.